The following is a T cell receptor beta chain sequence with its context. The target antigen is unknown. The table came from immunoSEQ multiplex PCR; TCRdb's copy has only in-frame clones and leaves some out. The table shows just under 85,000 clones, with approximately 87% occurring only once. This entry is derived from a study of T cell responses to AZD1222 COVID-19 vaccine. The CDR3 runs to 14 residues. In germline, CDR1 is MNHEY, CDR2 SMNVEV (reference sequence). Trimming took off 4 bases at V and 10 bases at J, with 14 bases between the two ends. Whole-study results and caveats: Spike-specific TCR breadth and depth both grew after two AZD1222 doses.

The rearrangement uses TRBV27 and TRBJ1-6; D possibly corresponds to TRBD1 (6 bases). This receptor was obtained from an adult in good health. The sample in question was peripheral blood, obtained on day 0 of AZD1222 vaccination. Here the CDR3 DNA reads TGTGCCAGCAGTTCAGGACAGCGCTACTCACCCCTCCACTTT. It translates to CASSSGQRYSPLHF.